The source of this T cell receptor (beta chain) is a study of long-term antiretroviral therapy in people with HIV. Survey level was the resolution at which the v3.0 immunoSEQ assay ran. Sequencing was performed with immunoSEQ multiplex PCR; in TCRdb, only in-frame clones are kept and a portion is missing. Of 20,000 to 25,000 clones in the sample, roughly 80% are singletons; the top ten hold about 12%. CDR3 size: 11 residues. V lost 6 bases and J 11 bases, leaving 12 bases between the germline ends. Germline CDR1 KGHSH, CDR2 LQKENI. The count of this clone is one. The chain couples TRBV18 to TRBJ2-3; tentatively, D is TRBD2 (5 bases). The specimen comprised unsorted PBMCs, sampled 1.6 years after starting antiretroviral therapy. The receptor was isolated from a middle-aged man with HIV. The CDR3 here is CASSSEVRQYF. The CDR3 DNA reads as TGTGCCAGCTCCTCGGAGGTGAGGCAGTATTTT.